This T cell receptor beta chain was retrieved from a study of blood T cell repertoires in COVID-19. Study-wide context: Both acute and convalescent COVID-19 samples were obtained from the United States, Italy and Spain. T cells, B-cell-depleted T cells, or PBMCs supplied cDNA or gDNA.

CDR1 is SGHTA and CDR2 is FQGNSA in the germline V gene. The CDR3 covers 16 residues. J lost 7 bases, V lost 5 bases, and 13 bases had no gene match. In the authors' workflow: Amplifying reference gene primers gave estimates of nucleated cell counts. Clones were read by immunoSEQ multiplex PCR, and TCRdb kept only the in-frame ones, dropping some. From that table come the V and J calls and clone size; the DNA was used to work out D and trimming. The profile shows fewer than 200,000 clones, 80% of them singletons. This clonotype originated in a man aged 55 to 70 with acute or convalescent COVID-19. The rearrangement joins TRBV7-2 to TRBJ2-1, with TRBD2 matching 8 bases. The sample comprised peripheral blood. In DNA, the CDR3 is TGTGCCAGCAGCCAATCCGACGGGGGGGCCAGAAATGAGCAGTTCTTC. Translating gives CASSQSDGGARNEQFF.